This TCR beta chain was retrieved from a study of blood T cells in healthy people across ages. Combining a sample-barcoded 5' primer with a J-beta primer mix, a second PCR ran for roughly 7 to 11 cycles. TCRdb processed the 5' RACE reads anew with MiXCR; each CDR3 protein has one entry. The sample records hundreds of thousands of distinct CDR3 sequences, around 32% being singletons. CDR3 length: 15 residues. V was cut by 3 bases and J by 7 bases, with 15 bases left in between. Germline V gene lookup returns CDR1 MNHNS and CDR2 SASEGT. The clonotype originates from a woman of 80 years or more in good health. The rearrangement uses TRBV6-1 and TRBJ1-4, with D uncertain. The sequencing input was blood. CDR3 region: CASSDIPLWSEKLFF. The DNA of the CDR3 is TGTGCCAGCAGTGACATCCCCCTATGGAGTGAAAAACTGTTTTTT.